This T cell receptor (beta chain) originates from a study of blood T cell repertoires in COVID-19. Across the whole study: Specimens from acute and convalescent COVID-19 originated in the United States, Italy and Spain. T cells, B-cell-depleted T cells, or PBMCs provided the cDNA or gDNA that served as material.

V lost 6 bases and J lost 4, with 15 bases in between. Germline CDR1 and CDR2: SQVTM and ANQGSEA. The CDR3 sequence is 13 residues long. Profiled with immunoSEQ multiplex PCR; TCRdb holds only in-frame clones, not every one. The sample consists of about 74,000 clones, about four fifths of them appearing once. The V and J genes are TRBV29-1 and TRBJ1-1, with D perhaps TRBD1 (5 bases). Sequenced input: peripheral blood. The source of this sequence is a human donor in a cohort sampled during active COVID-19. The CDR3 DNA reads as TGCAGCGTCCATATAACCGGGGGCACTGAAGCTTTCTTT. Its protein product is CSVHITGGTEAFF.